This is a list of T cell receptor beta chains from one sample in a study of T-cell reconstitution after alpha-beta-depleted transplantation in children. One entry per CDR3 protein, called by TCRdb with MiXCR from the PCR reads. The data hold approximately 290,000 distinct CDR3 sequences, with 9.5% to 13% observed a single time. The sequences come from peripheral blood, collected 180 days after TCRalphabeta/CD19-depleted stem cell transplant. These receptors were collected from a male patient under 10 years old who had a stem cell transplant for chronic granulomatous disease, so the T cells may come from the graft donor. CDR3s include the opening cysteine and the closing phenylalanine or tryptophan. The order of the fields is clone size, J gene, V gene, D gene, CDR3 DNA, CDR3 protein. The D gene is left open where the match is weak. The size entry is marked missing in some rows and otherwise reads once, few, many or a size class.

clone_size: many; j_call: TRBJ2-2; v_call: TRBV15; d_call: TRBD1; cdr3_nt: TGTGCCACCAGACCCTCGGGACAGGGGGCCACCGGGGAGCTGTTTTTT; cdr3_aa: CATRPSGQGATGELFF
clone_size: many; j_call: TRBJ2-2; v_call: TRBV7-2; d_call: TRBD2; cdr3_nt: TGTGCCAGCAGCTTATCAACGGGGGGGCCCGGGGAGCTGTTTTTT; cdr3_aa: CASSLSTGGPGELFF
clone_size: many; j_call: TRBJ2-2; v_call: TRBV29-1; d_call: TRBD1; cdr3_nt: TGCAGCGTTGGCTCCGGGACAGTTGCCGGGGAGCTGTTTTTT; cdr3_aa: CSVGSGTVAGELFF
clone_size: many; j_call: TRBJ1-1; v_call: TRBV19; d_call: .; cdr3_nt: TGTGCCAGTGAGGGGACTAGGCTGTACGGCACTGAAGCTTTCTTT; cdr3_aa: CASEGTRLYGTEAFF
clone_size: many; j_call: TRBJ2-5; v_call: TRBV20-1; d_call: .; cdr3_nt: TGCAGTGCTAGAGATGATGCGGAGACCCAGTACTTC; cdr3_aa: CSARDDAETQYF
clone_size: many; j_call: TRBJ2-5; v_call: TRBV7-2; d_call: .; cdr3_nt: TGTGCCAGCAGCAAGGGCGGGTCAAGAGAGACCCAGTACTTC; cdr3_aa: CASSKGGSRETQYF
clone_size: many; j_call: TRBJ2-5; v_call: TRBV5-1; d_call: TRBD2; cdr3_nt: TGCGCCAGCAGCCCACCCGTTCTAGCGGGCCAAGAGACCCAGTACTTC; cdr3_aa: CASSPPVLAGQETQYF
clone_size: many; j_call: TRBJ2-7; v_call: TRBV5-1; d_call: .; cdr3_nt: TGCGCCAGCAGCCCGGGCGGCAGCTTAAGTTGGGAGCAGTACTTC; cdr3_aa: CASSPGGSLSWEQYF
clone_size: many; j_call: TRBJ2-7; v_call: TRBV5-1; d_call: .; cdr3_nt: TGCGCCAGCAGCTTGCTTGTGAGCGCGACGACCTACGAGCAGTACTTC; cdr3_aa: CASSLLVSATTYEQYF
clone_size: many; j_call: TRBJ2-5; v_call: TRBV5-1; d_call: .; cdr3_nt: TGCGCCAGCAGCTTGGGTTCGCACGTTCAAGAGACCCAGTACTTC; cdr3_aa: CASSLGSHVQETQYF
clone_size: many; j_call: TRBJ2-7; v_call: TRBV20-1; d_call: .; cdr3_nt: TGCAGTGCTAGAGATCTTTTCAGGGTCAACGAGCAGTACTTC; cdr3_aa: CSARDLFRVNEQYF
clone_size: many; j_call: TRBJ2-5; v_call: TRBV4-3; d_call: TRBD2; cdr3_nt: TGCGCCAGCAGCCAAGAGCCTAGCGGGGGTTTGGAAGAGACCCAGTACTTC; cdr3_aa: CASSQEPSGGLEETQYF
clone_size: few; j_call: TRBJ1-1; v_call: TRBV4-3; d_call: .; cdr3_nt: TGCGCCAGCAGCCAAGATCTCCGGGGGCGGAACACTGAAGCTTTCTTT; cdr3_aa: CASSQDLRGRNTEAFF
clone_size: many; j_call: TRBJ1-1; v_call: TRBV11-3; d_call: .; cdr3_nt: TGTGCCAGCAGCTTAGGGCCGGACACTGAAGCTTTCTTT; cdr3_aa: CASSLGPDTEAFF
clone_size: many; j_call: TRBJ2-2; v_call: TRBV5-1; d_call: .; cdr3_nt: TGCGCCAGCAGCCGGGACACTAACACCGGGGAGCTGTTTTTT; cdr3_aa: CASSRDTNTGELFF
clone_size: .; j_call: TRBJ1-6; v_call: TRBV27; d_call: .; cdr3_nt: TGTGCCAGCTGGACATGGGCCTATATTTCACCCCTCCACTTT; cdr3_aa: CASWTWAYISPLHF
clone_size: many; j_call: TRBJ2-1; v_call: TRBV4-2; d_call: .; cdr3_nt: TGTGCCAGCAGCCAAGCGACTAGCGGGACAGGGGTCAATGAGCAGTTCTTC; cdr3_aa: CASSQATSGTGVNEQFF
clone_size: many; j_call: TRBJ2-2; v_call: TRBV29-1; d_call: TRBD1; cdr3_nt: TGCAGCGTTTCCGGGACAGGGGCGAACACCGGGGAGCTGTTTTTT; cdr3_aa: CSVSGTGANTGELFF
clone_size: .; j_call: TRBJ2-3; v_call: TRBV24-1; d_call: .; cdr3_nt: TGTGCCACCAGTGATTTGTCGGCGACCTCAGACACGCAGTATTTT; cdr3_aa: CATSDLSATSDTQYF
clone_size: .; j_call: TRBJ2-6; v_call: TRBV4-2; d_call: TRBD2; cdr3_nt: TGTGCCAGCAGCCGCGGACTAGCGGGAGGTCCTGGGGCCAACGTCCTGACTTTC; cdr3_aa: CASSRGLAGGPGANVLTF
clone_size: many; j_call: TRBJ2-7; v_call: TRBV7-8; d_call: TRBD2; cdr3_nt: TGTGCCAGCAGCCCCCTTGGGCTAGCGGGGAACTACGAGCAGTACTTC; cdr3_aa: CASSPLGLAGNYEQYF
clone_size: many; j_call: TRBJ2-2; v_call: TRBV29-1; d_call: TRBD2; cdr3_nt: TGCAGCGTTGTCCTAGCGGGAGCCGTGGCGAACACCGGGGAGCTGTTTTTT; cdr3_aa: CSVVLAGAVANTGELFF
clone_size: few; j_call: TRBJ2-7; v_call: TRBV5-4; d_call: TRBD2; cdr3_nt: TGTGCCACCAGACCGGGACTACGTGACGAGCAGTACTTC; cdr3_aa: CATRPGLRDEQYF
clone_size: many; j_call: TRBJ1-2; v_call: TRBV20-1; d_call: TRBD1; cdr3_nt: TGCAGTGCTAGAGATACTTCAGGGGGACTCGTTGACACCTTC; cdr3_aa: CSARDTSGGLVDTF
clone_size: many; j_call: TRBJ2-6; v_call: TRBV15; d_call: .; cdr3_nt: TGTGCCACCAGCACCCGGAGCTCTGGGGCCAACGTCCTGACTTTC; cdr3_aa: CATSTRSSGANVLTF
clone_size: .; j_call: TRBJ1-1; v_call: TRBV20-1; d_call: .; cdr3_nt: TGCAGTGCTAGTCAGGGCACCTTGAACACTGAAGCTTTCTTT; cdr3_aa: CSASQGTLNTEAFF
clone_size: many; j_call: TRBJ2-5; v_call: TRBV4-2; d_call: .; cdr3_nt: TGTGCCAGCAGCCAAGATTACGACGGGGAAGGGGAGACCCAGTACTTC; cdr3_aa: CASSQDYDGEGETQYF
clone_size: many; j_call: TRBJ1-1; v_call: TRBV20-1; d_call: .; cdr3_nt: TGCAGTGCCGCAGATGGGAAGGGAAAGGCTGAAGCTTTCTTT; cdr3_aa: CSAADGKGKAEAFF
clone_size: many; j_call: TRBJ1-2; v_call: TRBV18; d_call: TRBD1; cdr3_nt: TGTGCCAGCCGGGACAGGGAGATTTATGGCTACACCTTC; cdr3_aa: CASRDREIYGYTF
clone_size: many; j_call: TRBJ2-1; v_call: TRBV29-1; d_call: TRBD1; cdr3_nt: TGCAGCGTTGTTTCTGGACAGGGGTCATTTGGTGAGCAGTTCTTC; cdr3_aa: CSVVSGQGSFGEQFF
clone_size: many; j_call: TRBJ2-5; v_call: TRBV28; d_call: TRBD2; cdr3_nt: TGTGCCAGCAGGACAACTAGCGGGAGTATCGAGACCCAGTACTTC; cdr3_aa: CASRTTSGSIETQYF
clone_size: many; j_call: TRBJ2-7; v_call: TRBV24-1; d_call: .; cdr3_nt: TGTGCCACCGGGGGATCGGGACAATCCTACGAGCAGTACTTC; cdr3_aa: CATGGSGQSYEQYF
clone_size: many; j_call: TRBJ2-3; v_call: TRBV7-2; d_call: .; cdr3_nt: TGTGCCAGCAGCCCGCGGACCCGCGTCGTTACGCAGTATTTT; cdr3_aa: CASSPRTRVVTQYF
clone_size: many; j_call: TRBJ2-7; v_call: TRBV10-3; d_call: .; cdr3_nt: TGTGCCATCACACAGGGCCCAATCCCCTACGAGCAGTACTTC; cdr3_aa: CAITQGPIPYEQYF
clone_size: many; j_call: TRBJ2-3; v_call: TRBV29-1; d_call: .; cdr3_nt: TGCAGCGCCTCGGGGCAAGGGAGTACAGATACGCAGTATTTT; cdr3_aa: CSASGQGSTDTQYF
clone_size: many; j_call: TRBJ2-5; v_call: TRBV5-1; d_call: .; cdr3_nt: TGCGCCAGCAGCTTGGATACGGGTGCGGAGACCCAGTACTTC; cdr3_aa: CASSLDTGAETQYF
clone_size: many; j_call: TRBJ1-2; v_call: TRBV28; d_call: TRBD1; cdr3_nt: TGTGCCAGCAGTACCGGGACAGGGTCATTAGGCTACACCTTC; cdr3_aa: CASSTGTGSLGYTF
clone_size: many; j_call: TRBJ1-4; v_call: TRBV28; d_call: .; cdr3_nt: TGTGCCAGCAGTTCGGCCGGGACGCAAGTACGCTCTTCGGAACTGTTTTTT; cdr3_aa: CASSSAGTQVRSSELFF
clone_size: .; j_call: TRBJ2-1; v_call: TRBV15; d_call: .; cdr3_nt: TGTGCCACCACCAGCAGGAGCTCCTACAATGAGCAGTTATTC; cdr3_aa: CATTSRSSYNEQLF
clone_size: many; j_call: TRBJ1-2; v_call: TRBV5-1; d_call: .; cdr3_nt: TGCGCCAGCAGCTTGGCCGAACAGGAGAAGCTCTATGGCTACACCTTC; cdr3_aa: CASSLAEQEKLYGYTF
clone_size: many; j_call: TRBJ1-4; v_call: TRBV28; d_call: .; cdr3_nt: TGTGCCAGCCGTCCGCAGGACAATGAAAAACTGTTTTTT; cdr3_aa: CASRPQDNEKLFF
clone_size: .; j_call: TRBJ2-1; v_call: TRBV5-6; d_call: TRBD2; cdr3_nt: TGTGCCAGCAGCTGGGGGGGATCCTACAATGAGCAGTTCTTC; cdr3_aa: CASSWGGSYNEQFF
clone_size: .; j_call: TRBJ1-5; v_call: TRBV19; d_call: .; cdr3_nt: TGTGCCAGTAACCGGGCCATCAATCAGCCCCAGCATTTT; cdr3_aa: CASNRAINQPQHF
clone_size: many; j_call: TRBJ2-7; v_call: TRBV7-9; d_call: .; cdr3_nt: TGTGCCAGCAGCCTAGCACCCCTGTACGAGCAGTACTTC; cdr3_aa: CASSLAPLYEQYF
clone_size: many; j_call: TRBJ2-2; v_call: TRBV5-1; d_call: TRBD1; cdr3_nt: TGCGCCAGCAGCCCCCGACAGGGGGCAACCGGGGAGCTGTTTTTT; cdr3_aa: CASSPRQGATGELFF
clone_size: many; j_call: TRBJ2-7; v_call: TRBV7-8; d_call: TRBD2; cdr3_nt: TGTGCCAGCAGCTTACTAGCGGGGGGGACCTACGAGCAGTACTTC; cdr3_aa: CASSLLAGGTYEQYF
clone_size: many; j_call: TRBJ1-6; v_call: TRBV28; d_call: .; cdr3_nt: TGTGCCAGCAGTTTAAGGCGGTCACCCCTCCACTTT; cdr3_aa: CASSLRRSPLHF
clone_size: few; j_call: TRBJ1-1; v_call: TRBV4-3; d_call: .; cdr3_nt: TGCGCCAGCAGCCAAAACCCGACCGTGAACACTGAAGCTTTCTTT; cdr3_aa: CASSQNPTVNTEAFF
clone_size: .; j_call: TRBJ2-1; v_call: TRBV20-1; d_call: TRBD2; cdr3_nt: TGCTGTGCTCCATCTGGACTAGCGGGAGGGCCTTTTGAGCAGTTCTTC; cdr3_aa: CCAPSGLAGGPFEQFF
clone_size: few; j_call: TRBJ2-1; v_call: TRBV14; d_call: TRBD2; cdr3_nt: TGTGCCAGCAGCCTAAGCGGGAGGTTCGGGTATGAGCAGTTCTTC; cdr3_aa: CASSLSGRFGYEQFF
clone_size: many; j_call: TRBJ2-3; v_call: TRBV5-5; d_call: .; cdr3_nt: TGTGCCAGCAGCTTTGGCGGGGAAACTACGCAGTATTTT; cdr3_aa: CASSFGGETTQYF
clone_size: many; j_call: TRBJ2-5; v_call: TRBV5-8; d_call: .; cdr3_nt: TGTGCCAGCAGCCGGGACCACCGGCGGACTCTCCAAGAGACCCAGTACTTC; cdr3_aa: CASSRDHRRTLQETQYF
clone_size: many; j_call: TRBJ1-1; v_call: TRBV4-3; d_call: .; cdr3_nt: TGCGCCAGCAGCCAAGAGGCGGGGATGAACACTGAAGCTTTCTTT; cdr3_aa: CASSQEAGMNTEAFF